A single sample is the source of the 30 T cell receptor beta chains below, sequenced in a study of cytomegalovirus exposure and HLA in healthy donors. Researchers ran the PCR with 60 Vbeta and 13 Jbeta primers. The table came from immunoSEQ multiplex PCR; TCRdb's copy has only in-frame clones and leaves some out. The sample includes tens of thousands of clones, around four fifths of them seen just once. Sequenced sample: PBMCs. The receptors derive from a male donor in good health and CMV-seronegative.

This rearrangement joins TRBV6-4 to TRBJ1-1, with D perhaps matching TRBD1 (6 bases). This CDR3 has 15 residues. The germline CDR1 and CDR2 sequences are MRHNA and SNTAGT. V was shortened by 8 bases and J by 1 base, with 17 bases between the two germline ends. CDR3 sequence: CASVRDRSANTEAFF. The CDR3 DNA reads TGTGCCAGCGTGAGAGACAGGTCCGCGAACACTGAAGCTTTCTTT.

The rearrangement joins TRBV14 to TRBJ2-2; 8 positions agree with TRBD1. This CDR3 spans 15 amino acids. Per the germline V gene, CDR1 is SGHDN and CDR2 is FVKESK. V was pared by 6 bases and J by 7 bases, with 10 bases of the junction left unmatched. The CDR3 nucleotides are TGTGCCAGCAGTTCCTTCAGGGGGCCAGGCGGGGAGCTGTTTTTT. Its protein product is CASSSFRGPGGELFF.

The gene calls are TRBV19 and TRBJ2-1, with 9 bases lining up with TRBD2. The V gene's germline CDR1 is LNHDA and CDR2 SQIVND (reference sequence). After removal of 3 bases from V and 4 bases from J, the junction contained 4 bases not matched to a gene. The CDR3 loop spans 15 amino acids. The CDR3, as DNA: TGTGCCAGTAGTATGTCCGCGGGAGGGTACAATGAGCAGTTCTTC. Translation gives CASSMSAGGYNEQFF.

In this sample, this clone turned up a few times. The rearrangement uses TRBV19 and TRBJ1-5, with TRBD1 as a possible D gene (6 bases). V lost 8 bases to trimming and J lost 5 bases, with 13 bases between them. CDR1 LNHDA and CDR2 SQIVND come from the germline V gene (reference sequence). The CDR3 is 13 residues long. As DNA, the CDR3 is TGTGCCAGTCGAGACAGGACCCATCAGCCCCAGCATTTT. Translating it yields CASRDRTHQPQHF.

This chain uses TRBV9 with TRBJ1-1, with 7 bases lining up with TRBD1. Germline CDR1 reads SGDLS; CDR2 reads YYNGEE. CDR3 length: 14 residues. The ends lost 2 bases at V and 10 bases at J; junction bases unmatched: 11. CDR3 amino acids: CASSVGATGERAFF. For the CDR3, the DNA is TGTGCCAGCAGCGTTGGGGCCACAGGGGAGAGAGCTTTCTTT.

V and J are TRBV4-1 and TRBJ2-5, with 8 bases lining up with TRBD2. J lost 2 bases, V lost 3 bases, and 5 bases had no gene match. Per the germline V gene, CDR1 is MGHRA and CDR2 is YSYEKL. This CDR3 is built from 15 residues. CDR3 residues: CASSQSGGRQETQYF. The CDR3, as DNA: TGCGCCAGCAGCCAGAGCGGGGGCAGACAAGAGACCCAGTACTTC.

This clone was seen a handful of times. The rearrangement joins TRBV27 to TRBJ2-1, with D possibly matching TRBD2 (5 bases). The germline V and J ends were trimmed by 4 bases and 7 bases, with 14 bases remaining between them. Germline CDR1 and CDR2: MNHEY and SMNVEV (reference sequence). This CDR3 comprises 14 residues. The CDR3: CASSWKLVGNEQFF. The CDR3 DNA sequence: TGTGCCAGCAGTTGGAAACTAGTGGGGAATGAGCAGTTCTTC.

This clone occurred a few times. This CDR3 reads CASSSNQGVRNSPLHF. In DNA, the CDR3 is TGTGCCAGCAGCTCAAATCAGGGGGTTCGGAATTCACCCCTCCACTTT. The chain couples TRBV5-4 to TRBJ1-6, with 7 bases lining up with TRBD1. The CDR3 has 16 residues. Per germline, CDR1 SGHNT and CDR2 YYREEE (reference sequence). Trimming removed 3 bases from V and 7 bases from J; junction bases left unmatched: 10.

This clone was counted a few times. At one boundary the junction diverges from the germline segment, which might be a read error. The chain couples TRBV28 to TRBJ1-3; D is unresolved. Germline V lookup: CDR1 MDHEN, CDR2 SYDVKM. The CDR3 is 13 amino acids. The CDR3 DNA sequence: TGTGCCAGCAGGGAGACCTCTCGAAACACCATATATTTT. It translates to CASRETSRNTIYF.

This chain connects TRBV28 to TRBJ1-2; 8 bases match TRBD1. V was clipped by 5 bases and J by 2 bases; unmatched bases: 1. The CDR3 has 13 amino acids. Germline V gene sequence: CDR1 MDHEN, CDR2 SYDVKM. CDR3 nucleotide sequence: TGTGCCAGCAGTGGGACAGGCAACTATGGCTACACCTTC. As protein: CASSGTGNYGYTF.

A few counts support this clone. The rearrangement links TRBV9 to TRBJ1-6, with 10 nucleotides matching TRBD1. CDR1 and CDR2 (germline): SGDLS, YYNGEE. The CDR3 has 16 amino acids. The trim removed 5 bases at V and 5 bases at J, leaving 7 bases unmatched. CDR3: CASSSRQGADNSPLHF. The CDR3 DNA reads as TGTGCCAGCAGTTCTAGACAGGGGGCCGATAATTCACCCCTCCACTTT.

The chain has TRBV28 and TRBJ1-1, with 7 nucleotides matching TRBD1. CDR3 length: 13 residues. J gave up 3 bases and V 6 bases, and 4 bases lay outside the gene matches. Germline CDR1 MDHEN, CDR2 SYDVKM. CDR3 sequence: CASRIRGYTEAFF. The CDR3 nucleotides read TGTGCCAGCAGAATCAGGGGGTACACTGAAGCTTTCTTT.

The chain carries TRBV7-8 and TRBJ1-1; TRBD1 agrees at 7 bases. The length of the CDR3 is 15 residues. J gave up 4 bases and V 1 base, and 6 bases lay outside the gene matches. Germline loops: CDR1 SGHVS, CDR2 FQNEAQ. The CDR3 coding sequence is TGTGCCAGCAGCTTAGACGGCAGGGGGACCACTGAAGCTTTCTTT. This codes for CASSLDGRGTTEAFF.

Concerning this clone: A junction boundary mismatches the germline segment, possibly from a read error. The same CDR3 can be traced to other DNA sequences in this sample. V gene TRBV6-5 combines with J gene TRBJ2-7; D possibly corresponds to TRBD2 (6 bases). The CDR3 has 14 amino acids. Germline lookup yields CDR1 MNHEY and CDR2 SVGAGI. The DNA of the CDR3 is TGTGCCAGCAGCTACTGTTGCGGGGCTTACGAGCAGTACTTC. This codes for CASSYCCGAYEQYF.

V gene TRBV19 combines with J gene TRBJ2-1, with a possible D match to TRBD1 (5 bases). The CDR3 spans 12 residues. Trimming pared 9 bases from V and 3 bases from J, leaving 9 bases between. Germline V gene lookup returns CDR1 LNHDA and CDR2 SQIVND (reference sequence). In nucleotides, the CDR3 is TGTGCCAGCCAAAGGGGCTACAATGAGCAGTTCTTC. It specifies CASQRGYNEQFF.

The chain has TRBV7-2 and TRBJ2-7; D is ambiguous. The CDR3 length is 14 residues. With 3 bases removed from V and 0 bases from J, the gap between germline ends came to 9 bases. Germline CDR1 is SGHTA and CDR2 is FQGNSA. In DNA, the CDR3 is TGTGCCAGCAGCTTTCTACGGAGCTCCTACGAGCAGTACTTC. Translation: CASSFLRSSYEQYF.

This chain connects TRBV6-5 to TRBJ2-3, with D possibly TRBD1 on 6 matching bases. This CDR3 contains 15 residues. CDR1 and CDR2 from the germline V gene are MNHEY and SVGAGI. V shed 2 bases and J shed 1 base, with 10 bases lying between them. CDR3 bases: TGTGCCAGCAGTTACAGGGGGACCGGCACAGATACGCAGTATTTT. Translation: CASSYRGTGTDTQYF.

The genes are TRBV18 and TRBJ1-4, with 10 bases fitting TRBD1. The germline V gene encodes CDR1 KGHSH and CDR2 LQKENI. CDR3 length equals 14 residues. The V segment lost 8 bases and the J segment 3 bases; nucleotides outside the gene matches: 3. CDR3 nucleotides: TGTGCCAGCCGACAGGGGGCACCTAATGAAAAACTGTTTTTT. Translated, it gives CASRQGAPNEKLFF.

This sequence joins TRBV5-4 and TRBJ1-4; TRBD1 matches 9 bases. Germline V gene lookup returns CDR1 SGHNT and CDR2 YYREEE (reference sequence). V dropped 4 bases and J dropped 10; count of bases not matched to a gene: 8. The CDR3 has 14 residues. CDR3 sequence: CASSGGQGMSKLFF. In DNA, the CDR3 is TGTGCCAGCAGCGGGGGACAGGGAATGTCAAAACTGTTTTTT.

V is TRBV7-3 and J is TRBJ1-1; D unresolved. Trimming removed 2 bases from V and 2 bases from J, with 9 bases in between. Germline V gene sequence: CDR1 SGHTA, CDR2 FQGTGA. This CDR3 has 14 residues. The chain's CDR3 is CASSLFPGNTEAFF. The CDR3, as DNA: TGTGCCAGCAGCTTATTCCCAGGCAACACTGAAGCTTTCTTT. The whole variable domain, remainder taken from reference TRBV7-3 and TRBJ1-1, is GAGVSQTPSNKVTEKGKYVELRCDPISGHTALYWYRQSLGQGPEFLIYFQGTGAADDSGLPNDRFFAVRPEGSVSTLKIQRTERGDSAVYLCASSLFPGNTEAFFGQGTRLTVV.

This sequence joins TRBV27 and TRBJ2-1, with 9 bases identical to TRBD1. The V and J ends lost 3 bases and 3 bases, in that order; junction bases with no gene match: 9. Germline CDR1 is MNHEY and CDR2 is SMNVEV (reference sequence). The CDR3 extends over 17 amino acids. CDR3 loop: CASSFKFGQGFYNEQFF. In DNA form, the CDR3 reads TGTGCCAGCAGTTTCAAATTCGGACAGGGGTTCTACAATGAGCAGTTCTTC.

The CDR3 coding sequence is TGTGCCAGCAGCCGGGACAGACTTAGCTCTGAAGCTTTCTTT. Its protein product is CASSRDRLSSEAFF. The chain uses TRBV16 and TRBJ1-1; 7 bases are shared with TRBD1. This CDR3 is 14 amino acids long. The trim removed 4 bases at V and 6 bases at J, leaving 8 bases unmatched. Germline CDR1 and CDR2: KGHSY and FQNENV.

The rearrangement joins TRBV28 to TRBJ1-1; D not resolved. V shed 5 bases and J shed 3 bases, with 16 bases lying between them. The V gene's germline CDR1 is MDHEN and CDR2 SYDVKM. There are 15 residues in the CDR3. In DNA, the CDR3 is TGTGCCAGCAGTCTCAGCGGGGTTACGGACACTGAAGCTTTCTTT. Translating gives CASSLSGVTDTEAFF.

The chain couples TRBV11-3 to TRBJ2-7; 10 nucleotides line up with TRBD1. Trimming removed 0 bases from V and 5 bases from J; junction bases left unmatched: 4. Looked up from germline, CDR1 is SGHNT and CDR2 is YENEEA. CDR3 size: 15 residues. The CDR3 region has the DNA TGTGCCAGCAGCTTAGACCGGGACAGGGGCCACGAGCAGTACTTC. Translating gives CASSLDRDRGHEQYF. Drawing the rest from reference TRBV11-3 and TRBJ2-7, the complete variable domain is EAGVVQSPRYKIIEKKQPVAFWCNPISGHNTLYWYLQNLGQGPELLIRYENEEAVDDSQLPKDRFSAERLKGVDSTLKIQPAELGDSAVYLCASSLDRDRGHEQYFGPGTRLTVT.

This chain connects TRBV10-1 to TRBJ2-1, with 7 bases identical to TRBD1. The CDR3 runs to 15 residues. J was trimmed by 2 bases and V by 2 bases; bases with no gene match: 3. Looked up from germline, CDR1 is WNHNN and CDR2 is SYGVQD (reference sequence). The CDR3 sequence is CASSENRGPYNEQFF. The CDR3 bases are TGCGCCAGCAGTGAGAACAGGGGACCCTACAATGAGCAGTTCTTC.

The chain recombines TRBV7-9 with TRBJ1-3; TRBD1 is a possible D gene (5 bases). Deletions cut 5 bases from V and 7 bases from J, with 18 bases between. Germline assignment: CDR1 SEHNR and CDR2 FQNEAQ (reference sequence). This CDR3 is built from 15 residues. The CDR3: CASSGTRKDGNTIYF. CDR3 DNA: TGTGCCAGCAGCGGGACTCGAAAAGATGGGAACACCATATATTTT.

The chain employs TRBV11-2 and TRBJ1-2, with 8 bases identical to TRBD1. Trimming at V came to 4 bases and at J to 4 bases, leaving 8 bases not matched to a gene. Germline-derived CDR1 and CDR2 are SGHAT and FQNNGV. There are 15 residues in the CDR3. The CDR3 loop reads CASSSGTGGSYGYTF. Here the CDR3 DNA reads TGTGCCAGCAGCTCCGGAACAGGGGGGAGCTATGGCTACACCTTC.

The chain has TRBV18 and TRBJ2-7; TRBD1 matches 8 bases. V was clipped by 2 bases and J by 5 bases; unmatched bases: 5. Germline V gene sequence: CDR1 KGHSH, CDR2 LQKENI. The CDR3 consists of 14 residues. In DNA form, the CDR3 reads TGTGCCAGCTCACCATTTCAGGGGGCCAACGAGCAGTACTTC. This translates into CASSPFQGANEQYF.

This chain uses TRBV6-1 with TRBJ1-5; the match to TRBD1 covers 8 bases. Germline V gene lookup returns CDR1 MNHNS and CDR2 SASEGT. V lost 6 bases to trimming and J lost 3 bases; unmatched junction nucleotides: 4. This CDR3 is 14 amino acids long. CDR3: CASRDRVTNQPQHF. DNA for the CDR3: TGTGCCAGCAGGGACAGGGTTACCAATCAGCCCCAGCATTTT.

This clone was seen more than once but under ten times. The genes are TRBV11-2 and TRBJ2-1, with D perhaps matching TRBD2 (6 bases). V gave up 5 bases and J gave up 6 bases, with 17 bases separating them. Germline CDR1 reads SGHAT; CDR2 reads FQNNGV. The CDR3 contains 15 residues. The CDR3 loop is CASSTGAGQRNEQFF. The CDR3, as DNA: TGTGCCAGCAGCACTGGAGCGGGTCAACGCAATGAGCAGTTCTTC.